Listed below are T cell receptor beta chains from one sample, sequenced in a study of blood T cell repertoires in COVID-19. TCRdb's copy holds only in-frame clones and misses some; the assay was immunoSEQ multiplex PCR. The profile shows roughly 140,000 clones, 70% to 90% of them singletons. Sequences were obtained from peripheral blood. The source is a man between 60 and 75 years old with active or convalescent COVID-19. Both conserved end residues are part of each CDR3. D genes are given only for firm matches. For some rows the clone size is stated as once, few or many, or as a class when expanded; others skip it.

V gene,J gene,D gene,clone size,CDR3 DNA,CDR3 protein
TRBV6-5,TRBJ2-7,.,.,TGTGCCAGCAGTTCAACTAGTCGGCGATACGAGCAGTACTTC,CASSSTSRRYEQYF
TRBV7-9,TRBJ2-5,.,.,TGTGCCAGCAGCTTAATCGGAGAGACCCAGTACTTC,CASSLIGETQYF
TRBV19,TRBJ1-1,TRBD1,.,TGTGCCAGTGGACAGGGGGGGTCTGAAGCTTTCTTT,CASGQGGSEAFF
TRBV6-5,TRBJ1-1,.,.,TGTGCCAGCACCGAAGAGGGCAGGATGGCTTTCTTT,CASTEEGRMAFF
TRBV11-2,TRBJ1-2,.,.,TGTGCCAGCAGCTTAGGACAGGCCTATGGCTACACCTTC,CASSLGQAYGYTF
TRBV10-3,TRBJ1-1,.,.,TGTGCCATCAGGACAGATGGGGATACTGAAGCTTTCTTT,CAIRTDGDTEAFF
TRBV29-1,TRBJ2-5,.,.,TGCAGCGTTGCATGGGACTCAACACAAGAGACCCAGTACTTC,CSVAWDSTQETQYF
TRBV30,TRBJ2-7,.,.,TGTGCCTGGAGCGGGACCTACGAGCAGTACTTC,CAWSGTYEQYF
TRBV18,TRBJ2-7,TRBD1,.,TGTGCCAGCTCACCTCGACAGGGAAGGTTCGAGCAGTACTTC,CASSPRQGRFEQYF
TRBV7-9,TRBJ2-5,TRBD2,.,TGTGCCAGCAGCTCTCTAGCGGGAGCAGGGGAGACCCAGTACTTC,CASSSLAGAGETQYF
TRBV11-3,TRBJ2-2,.,once,TGTGCCAGCTCCCTTATGCGCGGCGGGGAGCTGTTTTTT,CASSLMRGGELFF
TRBV7-2,TRBJ2-2,.,.,TGTGCCAGCAGCTCTCTACTAGGCGGGGAGCTGTTTTTT,CASSSLLGGELFF